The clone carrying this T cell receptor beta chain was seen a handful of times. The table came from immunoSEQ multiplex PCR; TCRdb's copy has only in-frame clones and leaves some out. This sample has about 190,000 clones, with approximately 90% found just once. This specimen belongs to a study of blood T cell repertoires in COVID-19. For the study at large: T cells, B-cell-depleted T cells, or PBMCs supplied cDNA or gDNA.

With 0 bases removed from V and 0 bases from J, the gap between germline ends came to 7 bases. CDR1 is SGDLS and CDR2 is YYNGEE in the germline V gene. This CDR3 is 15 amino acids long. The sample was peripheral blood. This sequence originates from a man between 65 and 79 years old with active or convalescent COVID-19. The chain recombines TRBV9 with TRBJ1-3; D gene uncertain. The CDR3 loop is CASSVGHSSGNTIYF. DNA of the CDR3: TGTGCCAGCAGCGTAGGACATAGCTCTGGAAACACCATATATTTT.